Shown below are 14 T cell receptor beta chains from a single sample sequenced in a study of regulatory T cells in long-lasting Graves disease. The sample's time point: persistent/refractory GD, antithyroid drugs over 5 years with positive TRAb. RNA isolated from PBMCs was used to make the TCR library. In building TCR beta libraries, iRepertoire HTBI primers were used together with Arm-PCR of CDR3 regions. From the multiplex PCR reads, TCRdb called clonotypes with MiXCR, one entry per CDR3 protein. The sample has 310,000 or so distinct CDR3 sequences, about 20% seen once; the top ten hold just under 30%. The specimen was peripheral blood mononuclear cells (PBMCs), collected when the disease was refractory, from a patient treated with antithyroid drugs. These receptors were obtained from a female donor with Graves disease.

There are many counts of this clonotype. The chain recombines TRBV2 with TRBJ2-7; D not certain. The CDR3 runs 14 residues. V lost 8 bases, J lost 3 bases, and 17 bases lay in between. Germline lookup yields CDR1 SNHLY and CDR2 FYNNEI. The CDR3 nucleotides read TGTGCCAGCGTAGAGAAGCCGGGCGGCTACGAGCAGTACTTC. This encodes CASVEKPGGYEQYF.

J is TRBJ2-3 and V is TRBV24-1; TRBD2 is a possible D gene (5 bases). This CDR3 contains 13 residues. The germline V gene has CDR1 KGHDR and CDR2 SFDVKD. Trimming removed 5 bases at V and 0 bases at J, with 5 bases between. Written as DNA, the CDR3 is TGTGCCACCAGTGGGACTAGCACAGATACGCAGTATTTT. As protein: CATSGTSTDTQYF.

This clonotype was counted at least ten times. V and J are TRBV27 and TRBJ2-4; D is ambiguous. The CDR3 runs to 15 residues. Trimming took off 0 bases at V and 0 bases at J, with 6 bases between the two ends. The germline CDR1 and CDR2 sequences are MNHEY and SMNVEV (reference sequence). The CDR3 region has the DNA TGTGCCAGCAGTTTATCCCTCGGAGCCAAAAACATTCAGTACTTC. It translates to CASSLSLGAKNIQYF.

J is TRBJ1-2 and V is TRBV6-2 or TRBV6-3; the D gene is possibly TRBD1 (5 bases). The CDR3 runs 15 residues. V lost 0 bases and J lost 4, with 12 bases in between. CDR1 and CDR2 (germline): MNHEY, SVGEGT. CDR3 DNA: TGTGCCAGCAGTTACTCGGGGAGGGGAGGCTATGGCTACACCTTC. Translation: CASSYSGRGGYGYTF.

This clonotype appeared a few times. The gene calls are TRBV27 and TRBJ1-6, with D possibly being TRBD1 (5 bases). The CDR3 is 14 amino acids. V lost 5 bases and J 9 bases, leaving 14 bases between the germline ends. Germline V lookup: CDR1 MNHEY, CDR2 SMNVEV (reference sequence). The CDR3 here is CASSPQGILSPLHF. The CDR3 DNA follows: TGTGCCAGCAGTCCCCAGGGCATACTTTCACCCCTCCACTTT.

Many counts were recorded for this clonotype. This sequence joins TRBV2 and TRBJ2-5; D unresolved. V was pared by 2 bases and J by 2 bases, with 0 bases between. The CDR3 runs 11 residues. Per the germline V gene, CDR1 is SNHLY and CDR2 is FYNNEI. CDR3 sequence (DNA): TGTGCCAGCAGTGAACAAGAGACCCAGTACTTC. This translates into CASSEQETQYF.

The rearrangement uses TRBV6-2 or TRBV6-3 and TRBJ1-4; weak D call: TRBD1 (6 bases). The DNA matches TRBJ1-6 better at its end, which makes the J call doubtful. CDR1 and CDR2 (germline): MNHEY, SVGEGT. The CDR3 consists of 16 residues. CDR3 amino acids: CASSLIRGLYNSPLHF. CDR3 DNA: TGTGCCAGCAGTCTGATCAGGGGTCTGTATAATTCACCCCTCCACTTT.

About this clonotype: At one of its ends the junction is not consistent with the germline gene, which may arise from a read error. The DNA for the CDR3 is TGCGCCAGCAGCTTGGTCGTCGCCTCCTACGAGCGGTACTTC. Protein sequence: CASSLVVASYERYF. This chain joins TRBV5-1 and TRBJ2-7; D unresolved. Germline V lookup: CDR1 SGHRS, CDR2 YFSETQ. CDR3 length equals 14 residues.

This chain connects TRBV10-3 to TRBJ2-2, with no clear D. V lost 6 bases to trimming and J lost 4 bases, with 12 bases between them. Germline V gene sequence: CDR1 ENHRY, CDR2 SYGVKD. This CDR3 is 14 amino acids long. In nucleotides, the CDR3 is TGTGCCATCAGCATGACGGACCGCACCGGGGAGCTGTTTTTT. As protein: CAISMTDRTGELFF.

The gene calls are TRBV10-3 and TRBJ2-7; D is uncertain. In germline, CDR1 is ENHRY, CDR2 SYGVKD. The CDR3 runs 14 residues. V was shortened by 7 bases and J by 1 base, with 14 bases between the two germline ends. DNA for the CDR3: TGTGCCATCACCCCGGGCCCCCCATCCTACGAGCAGTACTTC. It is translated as CAITPGPPSYEQYF.

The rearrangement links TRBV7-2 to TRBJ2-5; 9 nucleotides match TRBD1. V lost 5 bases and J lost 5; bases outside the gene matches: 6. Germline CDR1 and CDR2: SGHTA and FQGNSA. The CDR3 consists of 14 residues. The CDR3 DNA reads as TGTGCCAGCAGCCCACAGGGGGCGCGTGAGACCCAGTACTTC. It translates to CASSPQGARETQYF.

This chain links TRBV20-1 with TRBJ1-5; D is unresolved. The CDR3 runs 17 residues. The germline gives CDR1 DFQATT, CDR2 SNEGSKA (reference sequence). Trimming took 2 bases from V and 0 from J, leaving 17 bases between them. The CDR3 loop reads CSARRRRGTNSNQPQHF. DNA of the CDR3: TGCAGTGCTAGAAGGCGTCGGGGAACTAATAGCAATCAGCCCCAGCATTTT.

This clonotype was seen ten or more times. CDR3 sequence: CATRDSLRTGSTEAFF. CDR3 DNA: TGTGCCACCAGAGACTCTCTAAGAACAGGATCCACTGAAGCTTTCTTT. The chain recombines TRBV6-1 with TRBJ1-1; D may be TRBD1 (5 bases). CDR3 length: 16 amino acids. V lost 10 bases, J lost 4 bases, and 25 bases lay in between. From germline, CDR1 is MNHNS and CDR2 SASEGT.

The CDR3 here is CASSYGLAGTDTQYF. The CDR3 nucleotides are TGCGCCAGCAGCTATGGACTAGCGGGCACAGATACGCAGTATTTT. The chain joins TRBV5-1 to TRBJ2-3, with TRBD2 matching over 10 bases. The V segment lost 3 bases and the J segment 1 base; nucleotides outside the gene matches: 2. This CDR3 has 15 amino acids. CDR1 and CDR2 from the germline V gene are SGHRS and YFSETQ.